The clone carrying this T cell receptor beta chain has just a few counts. The antigen is undetermined. The source of the sample is a study of Ad26.COV2.S vaccination and SARS-CoV-2 variants. Findings of the study overall: Among vaccine recipients, spike-specific TCR breadth exceeded that of placebo recipients.

The protocol was immunoSEQ multiplex PCR, while the TCRdb copy is restricted to in-frame clones and leaves out a portion. The table records some 640,000 clones, more than 70% of them present only once. This sample's treatment: around 19 received Ad26.COV2.S at low or high dose, single or two shots; several received placebo; per-sample allocation not given. On day 63 after the first injection, vaccine and placebo recipients gave samples. Vaccination used an Ad26 vector expressing Wuhan-strain SARS-CoV-2 spike. The starting material was peripheral blood, obtained in a trial of Ad26.COV2.S vaccine versus placebo. The source is a person aged 18 to 65 who received the Ad26.COV2.S COVID-19 vaccine or a placebo.

CDR3 loop: CATSDYYEQYF. Here the CDR3 DNA reads TGTGCCACCAGTGATTACTACGAGCAGTACTTC. This sequence joins TRBV24-1 and TRBJ2-7; unclear D gene. Between the trimmed V and J ends, which lost 2 bases and 3 bases, there was a span of 1 base. This CDR3 spans 11 amino acids. Germline CDR1 and CDR2: KGHDR and SFDVKD.